What follows are 30 T cell receptor beta chains derived from one specimen sequenced in a study of shared clonotypes between healthy human individuals (dated by TCRdb to about 2020). The library came from the immunoSEQ multiplex PCR assay. TCRdb took this table from immuneACCESS and kept in-frame rearrangements with V and J called. Such tables lack part of the clones; where checked against another copy, unresolved V genes explain under half of the gap, and the rest is unexplained. The sample includes 800,000 to 1,200,000 clones, with around 78% observed a single time. In total, the top ten clones hold approximately 0.5% of the sample. The material sequenced was memory CD4+ T cells from PBMCs. In light of the paper, this sample's cell subset or site label describes: CD45RA-negative fraction. The receptors were gathered from a young man in good health. Some clones in this sample may be carry-over from other donors' samples.

The rearrangement uses TRBV14 and TRBJ1-2; D remains unclear. Germline CDR1 SGHDN, CDR2 FVKESK. V was shortened by 0 bases and J by 8 bases, with 16 bases between the two germline ends. CDR3 length: 15 amino acids. The chain's CDR3 is CASSQDRRWLLGYTF. DNA of the CDR3: TGTGCCAGCAGCCAAGATAGACGGTGGCTTCTCGGCTACACCTTC.

J is TRBJ2-7 and V is TRBV5-1, with TRBD1 matching over 7 bases. This CDR3 has 14 amino acids. The V and J ends lost 1 base and 6 bases, in that order; junction bases with no gene match: 7. CDR1 and CDR2 (germline): SGHRS, YFSETQ. The CDR3 reads CASSLWDSETEQYF. CDR3 in DNA: TGCGCCAGCAGCTTGTGGGACAGCGAAACCGAGCAGTACTTC.

The DNA of the CDR3 is TGTGCCAGCAGCCCTGGGACCTACAATGAGCAGTTCTTC. It codes for CASSPGTYNEQFF. This sequence joins TRBV5-5 and TRBJ2-1; D not certain. The V end lost 4 bases, the J end lost 2 bases, and 7 bases lay between the germline ends. Germline V gives CDR1 SGHKS, CDR2 YYEKEE (reference sequence). The CDR3 is 13 residues long.

V usage is TRBV5-1 and J usage is TRBJ2-7; D may be TRBD2 (6 bases). CDR1 is SGHRS, CDR2 YFSETQ, per germline. The CDR3 contains 16 residues. With 0 bases removed from V and 5 bases from J, the gap between germline ends came to 18 bases. The CDR3 spells CASSLVPGSPKNEQYF. CDR3 DNA: TGCGCCAGCAGCTTGGTTCCCGGGAGCCCGAAGAACGAGCAGTACTTC.

The J gene is TRBJ2-7, the V gene TRBV29-1; D is perhaps TRBD2 (6 bases). V was clipped by 7 bases and J by 2 bases, with 15 bases between them. Germline V gives CDR1 SQVTM, CDR2 ANQGSEA. The CDR3 extends over 13 amino acids. The CDR3 reads CSASEEGPYEQYF. The CDR3 DNA reads TGCAGCGCCTCAGAGGAGGGACCCTACGAGCAGTACTTC.

The chain joins TRBV30 to TRBJ2-1, with D perhaps being TRBD1 or TRBD2 (6 bases each). From germline, CDR1 is GTSNPN and CDR2 SVGIG (reference sequence). This CDR3 comprises 13 residues. Trimming stripped 4 bases from V and 10 bases from J, with 17 bases between. The CDR3: CAWMRRRGGEQFF. As DNA, the CDR3 is TGTGCCTGGATGAGGCGCCGAGGGGGGGAGCAGTTCTTC. Full variable domain (outside the CDR3, taken from reference TRBV30 and TRBJ2-1): SQTIHQWPATLVQPVGSPLSLECTVEGTSNPNLYWYRQAAGRGLQLLFYSVGIGQISSEVPQNLSASRPQDRQFILSSKKLLLSDSGFYLCAWMRRRGGEQFFGPGTRLTVL.

With respect to this clone: The same CDR3 is also encoded by other DNA sequences in this sample. V is TRBV6-1 and J is TRBJ2-6; D not certain. In germline, CDR1 is MNHNS, CDR2 SASEGT. Trimming removed 5 bases at V and 2 bases at J, with 7 bases between. The CDR3 contains 14 residues. CDR3 loop: CASSQLPGANVLTF. CDR3 nucleotides: TGTGCCAGCAGTCAATTACCTGGGGCCAACGTCCTGACTTTC.

This clone was counted a single time. The CDR3 spells CASSLGSLGPGETQYF. In DNA form, the CDR3 reads TGTGCCAGCAGCTTGGGATCCCTCGGGCCCGGGGAGACCCAGTACTTC. This rearrangement joins TRBV5-5 to TRBJ2-5; D ambiguous. Germline CDR1 is SGHKS and CDR2 is YYEKEE (reference sequence). The CDR3 length is 16 residues. Trimming pared 0 bases from V and 5 bases from J, leaving 17 bases between. Complete variable domain (other parts from reference TRBV5-5 and TRBJ2-5): DAGVTQSPTHLIKTRGQQVTLRCSPISGHKSVSWYQQVLGQGPQFIFQYYEKEERGRGNFPDRFSARQFPNYSSELNVNALLLGDSALYLCASSLGSLGPGETQYFGPGTRLLVL.

The chain recombines TRBV15 with TRBJ1-1; 8 nucleotides agree with TRBD1. Per the germline V gene, CDR1 is LNHNV and CDR2 is YYDKDF (reference sequence). The junction had 13 bases not matched to a gene; V was cut back by 1 base and J by 6 bases. The CDR3 is 17 residues long. CDR3 residues: CATSRAYVTGVGAEAFF. CDR3 nucleotide sequence: TGTGCCACCAGCAGAGCGTACGTGACAGGGGTCGGGGCTGAAGCTTTCTTT.

The V and J genes are TRBV19 and TRBJ2-2; D uncertain. This CDR3 has 15 amino acids. Germline-derived CDR1 and CDR2 are LNHDA and SQIVND (reference sequence). V lost 2 bases and J lost 7, with 14 bases in between. CDR3: CASSIPRHSHGELFF. The CDR3 coding sequence is TGTGCCAGTAGTATACCACGCCACAGCCACGGGGAGCTGTTTTTT.

This clone was recorded a few times. The chain uses TRBV2 and TRBJ1-1; D call uncertain. The CDR3 contains 14 residues. Trimming removed 4 bases from V and 0 bases from J, with 9 bases in between. Germline loops: CDR1 SNHLY, CDR2 FYNNEI. This chain's CDR3 is CASSVARMNTEAFF. The CDR3 bases are TGTGCCAGCAGTGTGGCCAGAATGAACACTGAAGCTTTCTTT.

The chain links TRBV5-8 to TRBJ1-5; weak D call: TRBD1 (6 bases). CDR3 length equals 15 residues. Germline lookup yields CDR1 SGHTS and CDR2 YDEGEE. V lost 2 bases and J 5 bases, leaving 14 bases between the germline ends. The CDR3 DNA is TGTGCCAGCAGCTTTTGGGGGGCAAGGGATCAGCCCCAGCATTTT. Its protein product is CASSFWGARDQPQHF.

This chain connects TRBV28 to TRBJ2-7; TRBD1 matches 7 bases. CDR1 MDHEN and CDR2 SYDVKM come from the germline V gene. V lost 7 bases, J lost 7 bases, and 19 bases stayed unmatched. CDR3 length: 16 amino acids. CDR3 amino acids: CASNPLDGTAFLEQYF. Here the CDR3 DNA reads TGTGCCAGCAATCCCTTAGATGGGACAGCCTTCTTGGAGCAGTACTTC.

The J gene is TRBJ1-1, the V gene TRBV10-1; 7 bases align to TRBD1. In germline, CDR1 is WNHNN, CDR2 SYGVQD (reference sequence). V shed 3 bases and J 1 base; nucleotides not matched to a gene: 8. CDR3 length equals 16 residues. The CDR3 sequence: CASSDQSGTANTEAFF. For the CDR3, the DNA is TGCGCCAGCAGTGACCAATCCGGGACAGCGAACACTGAAGCTTTCTTT.

The chain combines TRBV6-1 with TRBJ1-5, with 7 bases matching TRBD1. Losses at the gene ends were 7 bases for V and 5 bases for J; bases not matched to a gene: 8. The CDR3 loop spans 14 amino acids. Germline-derived CDR1 and CDR2 are MNHNS and SASEGT. The DNA of the CDR3 is TGTGCCAGCAATACACAGGGGCCCGATCAGCCCCAGCATTTT. Translating it yields CASNTQGPDQPQHF.

The chain has TRBV18 and TRBJ2-2; D is ambiguous. The V gene's germline CDR1 is KGHSH and CDR2 LQKENI. The V and J ends lost 4 bases and 1 base respectively, with 10 bases between them. This CDR3 spans 15 amino acids. CDR3 amino acids: CASSLRWQNTGELFF. CDR3 in DNA: TGTGCCAGCTCACTCAGGTGGCAGAACACCGGGGAGCTGTTTTTT.

The chain has TRBV5-4 and TRBJ2-7, with 12 bases matching TRBD1. The CDR3 totals 14 residues. V was clipped by 3 bases and J by 6 bases; unmatched bases: 4. Germline values: CDR1 SGHNT, CDR2 YYREEE (reference sequence). In nucleotides, the CDR3 is TGTGCCAGCAGCTGGGACAGGGGGCAGCGCGAGCAGTACTTC. Protein: CASSWDRGQREQYF.

This clone was observed a few times. This sequence joins TRBV5-6 and TRBJ2-5; 7 bases are a match to TRBD1. Germline V gene sequence: CDR1 SGHDT, CDR2 YYEEEE. V shed 1 base and J 5 bases; nucleotides not matched to a gene: 5. The CDR3 has 14 amino acids. This CDR3 is CASSLTGAGETQYF. CDR3 in DNA: TGTGCCAGCAGCTTGACAGGGGCGGGCGAGACCCAGTACTTC.

The chain has TRBV5-6 and TRBJ1-3; D might be TRBD1 (6 bases). There are 16 residues in the CDR3. With 0 bases removed from V and 1 base from J, the gap between germline ends came to 11 bases. The germline gives CDR1 SGHDT, CDR2 YYEEEE. This CDR3 reads CASSLALQGSGNTIYF. CDR3 sequence (DNA): TGTGCCAGCAGCTTGGCCCTACAGGGATCTGGAAACACCATATATTTT.

The gene calls are TRBV9 and TRBJ1-2, with 10 bases matching TRBD1. The CDR3 consists of 14 residues. Trimming cost V 4 bases and J 4 bases; bases outside gene matches: 4. The germline gives CDR1 SGDLS, CDR2 YYNGEE. The CDR3 DNA sequence: TGTGCCAGCAGCCGGGACAGGGGATTCTATGGCTACACCTTC. This sequence encodes CASSRDRGFYGYTF.

Comment on this clone: The same CDR3 is also encoded by other DNA sequences in this sample. V is TRBV11-3 and J is TRBJ1-1; no firm D call. Trimming removed 5 bases at V and 3 bases at J, with 7 bases between. Germline CDR1 is SGHNT and CDR2 is YENEEA. CDR3 size: 12 residues. The CDR3 bases are TGTGCCAGCAGCCGCGGGGACACTGAAGCTTTCTTT. It yields the protein CASSRGDTEAFF.

This clone was found once. The rearrangement links TRBV5-5 to TRBJ1-5, with D uncertain. The CDR3 sequence is 13 residues long. Trimming removed 2 bases at V and 2 bases at J, with 5 bases between. Germline V gene data show CDR1 as SGHKS and CDR2 as YYEKEE (reference sequence). Here the CDR3 DNA reads TGTGCCAGCAGCTTATTGGGCAATCAGCCCCAGCATTTT. Its protein is CASSLLGNQPQHF.

This clone was counted a few times. V and J are TRBV5-6 and TRBJ1-2, with TRBD1 matching over 7 bases. Germline V gene lookup returns CDR1 SGHDT and CDR2 YYEEEE. The J segment lost 0 bases and the V segment lost 4 bases, leaving 9 bases of the junction unmatched. The length of the CDR3 is 16 residues. The chain's CDR3 is CASSPTGDRTNYGYTF. The DNA of the CDR3 is TGTGCCAGCAGCCCTACCGGGGACAGAACTAACTATGGCTACACCTTC.

CDR3 residues: CASSKAGGYNEQFF. The CDR3 bases are TGTGCCAGCAGCAAAGCGGGAGGGTACAATGAGCAGTTCTTC. The chain carries TRBV6-5 and TRBJ2-1, with 10 positions matching TRBD2. The CDR3 has 14 amino acids. The V and J ends lost 6 bases and 4 bases, in that order; junction bases with no gene match: 3. Germline CDR1 and CDR2: MNHEY and SVGAGI.

In this sample, this clone turned up a few times. The chain has TRBV5-6 and TRBJ1-6; D is possibly TRBD1 (5 bases). The CDR3 length is 16 residues. Germline CDR1 reads SGHDT; CDR2 reads YYEEEE. Trimming took off 0 bases at V and 7 bases at J, with 14 bases between the two ends. This CDR3 is CASSLGSGLWNSPLHF. In DNA, the CDR3 is TGTGCCAGCAGCTTGGGGTCAGGGTTATGGAATTCACCCCTCCACTTT.

This clone appeared many times. The chain uses TRBV29-1 and TRBJ2-2; D not resolved. CDR1 SQVTM and CDR2 ANQGSEA come from the germline V gene. The V and J ends lost 7 bases and 9 bases respectively, with 24 bases between them. The CDR3 contains 15 residues. The CDR3 DNA follows: TGCAGCGCTGACACGTTGAAGGACGACGGTCGGGAGCTGTTTTTT. Amino acid sequence: CSADTLKDDGRELFF.

This clone was recorded once. The chain is built from TRBV29-1 and TRBJ2-3, with TRBD2 matching over 13 bases. With V trimmed by 6 bases and J by 3 bases, 6 bases remained unmatched. Per the germline V gene, CDR1 is SQVTM and CDR2 is ANQGSEA. This CDR3 contains 15 residues. CDR3 amino acids: CSVGTLAGGTDTQYF. The CDR3 coding sequence is TGCAGCGTGGGGACACTAGCGGGAGGGACAGATACGCAGTATTTT.

V is TRBV6-1 and J is TRBJ2-2, with unresolved D. This CDR3 contains 15 residues. CDR1 is MNHNS and CDR2 is SASEGT in the germline V gene. Trimming removed 1 base at V and 5 bases at J, with 11 bases between. The CDR3 nucleotides read TGTGCCAGCAGTGAAGGGTTTTGGATAACCGGGGAGCTGTTTTTT. As protein: CASSEGFWITGELFF.

Only one count was recorded for this clone. The chain employs TRBV15 and TRBJ1-5; TRBD1 matches at 7 bases. V shed 3 bases, J shed 7 bases, and the junction held 12 bases outside the gene matches. Germline CDR1 is LNHNV and CDR2 is YYDKDF (reference sequence). There are 16 residues in the CDR3. The CDR3 DNA is TGTGCCACCAGCAGGGGGAACAGGGGAGATCGCCAGCCCCAGCATTTT. Its translation: CATSRGNRGDRQPQHF. Full variable domain (missing parts from reference TRBV15 and TRBJ1-5): DAMVIQNPRYQVTQFGKPVTLSCSQTLNHNVMYWYQQKSSQAPKLLFHYYDKDFNNEADTPDNFQSRRPNTSFCFLDIRSPGLGDTAMYLCATSRGNRGDRQPQHFGDGTRLSIL.

The rearrangement links TRBV6-5 to TRBJ2-5; 8 positions match TRBD2. V shed 6 bases, J shed 5 bases, and the junction held 8 bases outside the gene matches. Germline values: CDR1 MNHEY, CDR2 SVGAGI. The CDR3 extends over 14 amino acids. The CDR3, as DNA: TGTGCCAGCAGCCGGGGACTAGTAGGCGAGACCCAGTACTTC. Translated: CASSRGLVGETQYF.